The 27 T cell receptor beta chains in this list originate from one sample, sequenced in a study of blood T cell repertoires in COVID-19. Only in-frame clones appear in the TCRdb table, and some are missing; sequencing was by immunoSEQ multiplex PCR. Among some 200,000 clones listed, 80% were seen once. Sequencing input: peripheral blood. The receptors shown here come from a human donor in a cohort sampled during active COVID-19.

The chain joins TRBV30 to TRBJ2-3; no clear D gene. This CDR3 has 17 residues. CDR1 and CDR2 from the germline V gene are GTSNPN and SVGIG (reference sequence). Trimming removed 3 bases from V and 4 bases from J, with 23 bases in between. CDR3 DNA sequence: TGTGCCTGGAGCCACCCCGCCAGGCCCTTAGGTGCAGATACGCAGTATTTT. Residues: CAWSHPARPLGADTQYF.

On this clone itself: Distinct nucleotide sequences in the sample also encode this CDR3. The CDR3 nucleotides read TGTGCCAGCAGTTATAGCGGGGAATACAATGAGCAGTTCTTC. Its protein product is CASSYSGEYNEQFF. The chain has TRBV6-5 and TRBJ2-1; 8 positions match TRBD2. This CDR3 has 14 amino acids. V dropped 3 bases and J dropped 4; count of bases not matched to a gene: 2. CDR1 and CDR2 from the germline V gene are MNHEY and SVGAGI.

The genes are TRBV2 and TRBJ2-1; 8 nucleotides agree with TRBD2. The V and J ends lost 10 bases and 7 bases, in that order; junction bases with no gene match: 18. The CDR3 totals 16 residues. The germline V gene encodes CDR1 SNHLY and CDR2 FYNNEI. The CDR3 DNA reads as TGTGCCATCCCGATAGGAGGGCGGGAGGATCGGAATGAGCAGTTCTTC. Amino acids: CAIPIGGREDRNEQFF.

This chain links TRBV5-6 with TRBJ1-3; D is possibly TRBD1 (6 bases). This CDR3 is 17 amino acids long. Per germline, CDR1 SGHDT and CDR2 YYEEEE. Trimming took 1 base from V and 0 from J, leaving 14 bases between them. For the CDR3, the DNA is TGTGCCAGCAGCTTGTACGGACAGCCTACCTCTGGAAACACCATATATTTT. Translating it yields CASSLYGQPTSGNTIYF.

This clone was detected once. J is TRBJ2-2 and V is TRBV11-2; 14 positions agree with TRBD2. Trimming took 4 bases from V and 5 from J; bases not matched to a gene: 6. This CDR3 contains 17 residues. CDR1 and CDR2 (germline): SGHAT, FQNNGV. CDR3 nucleotides: TGTGCCAGCAGCTCGACTAGCGGGAGGGGAGGAACCGGGGAGCTGTTTTTT. Translating it yields CASSSTSGRGGTGELFF.

The V call is TRBV20-1, the J call TRBJ2-3, with 8 bases fitting TRBD2. Germline values: CDR1 DFQATT, CDR2 SNEGSKA (reference sequence). V gave up 3 bases and J gave up 5 bases; unmatched junction bases: 1. This CDR3 comprises 12 residues. CDR3 sequence: CSASRGGDTQYF. CDR3 DNA sequence: TGCAGTGCTAGTCGGGGGGGAGATACGCAGTATTTT.

This clone has at least ten counts. The chain carries TRBV7-2 and TRBJ1-5; D may be TRBD1 (5 bases). Trimming removed 1 base from V and 9 bases from J, with 13 bases in between. The length of the CDR3 is 14 residues. Per the germline V gene, CDR1 is SGHTA and CDR2 is FQGNSA. The CDR3 loop reads CASSLESRGMPQHF. The CDR3 bases are TGTGCCAGCAGCTTAGAGTCCCGGGGGATGCCCCAGCATTTT.

The V gene is TRBV12-3 or TRBV12-4, the J gene TRBJ2-1; D unresolved. The CDR3 runs to 11 residues. Between the trimmed V and J ends, which lost 7 bases and 11 bases, there was a span of 12 bases. CDR3 coding DNA: TGTGCCAGCACCCCTGCAAGCAAGCAGTTCTTC. It specifies CASTPASKQFF.

The chain links TRBV11-3 to TRBJ2-1; TRBD1 matches 7 bases. Looked up from germline, CDR1 is SGHNT and CDR2 is YENEEA. This CDR3 region has 13 residues. V shed 6 bases and J 10 bases; nucleotides not matched to a gene: 9. The CDR3 reads CASRPTGTEEQFF. Written as DNA, the CDR3 is TGTGCCAGCAGGCCTACCGGGACAGAGGAGCAGTTCTTC. Full variable domain (outside the CDR3, taken from reference TRBV11-3 and TRBJ2-1): EAGVVQSPRYKIIEKKQPVAFWCNPISGHNTLYWYLQNLGQGPELLIRYENEEAVDDSQLPKDRFSAERLKGVDSTLKIQPAELGDSAVYLCASRPTGTEEQFFGPGTRLTVL.

The rearrangement uses TRBV5-4 and TRBJ2-1; 9 bases align to TRBD2. CDR3 length equals 15 residues. Germline CDR1 reads SGHNT; CDR2 reads YYREEE (reference sequence). V lost 1 base, J lost 4 bases, and 3 bases stayed unmatched. CDR3 sequence (DNA): TGTGCCAGCAGCTTGAGACTAGCGGAATACAATGAGCAGTTCTTC. Translated: CASSLRLAEYNEQFF.

This chain connects TRBV5-5 to TRBJ2-5, with TRBD2 matching 9 bases. The V gene's germline CDR1 is SGHKS and CDR2 YYEKEE (reference sequence). CDR3 length: 16 amino acids. V shed 2 bases, J shed 4 bases, and the junction held 9 bases outside the gene matches. The DNA for the CDR3 is TGTGCCAGCAGCTTTGCCCAGCGGGGGGCCCGAGAGACCCAGTACTTC. This gives the protein CASSFAQRGARETQYF.

The CDR3 DNA sequence: TGCGCCAGCAGCTTCCCATTAGCGGGAGGAGAGAATGCCGGGGAGCTGTTTTTT. This encodes CASSFPLAGGENAGELFF. The gene calls are TRBV5-1 and TRBJ2-2; 10 bases map to TRBD2. The trim removed 2 bases at V and 6 bases at J, leaving 13 bases unmatched. This CDR3 contains 18 residues. The germline CDR1 and CDR2 sequences are SGHRS and YFSETQ.

The genes are TRBV4-1 and TRBJ1-2; TRBD1 aligns across 8 bases. The CDR3 covers 14 residues. Trimming took 3 bases from V and 8 from J; bases not matched to a gene: 8. The V gene's germline CDR1 is MGHRA and CDR2 YSYEKL. CDR3 DNA sequence: TGCGCCAGCAGCCACAGGGGGCCCCCCTTCGGCTACACCTTC. Translation gives CASSHRGPPFGYTF.

This clone was seen once. The chain recombines TRBV12-3 or TRBV12-4 with TRBJ2-3; D is unclear. The CDR3 is 11 residues long. V lost 2 bases to trimming and J lost 9 bases, with 6 bases between them. The CDR3 sequence is CASSLKETQYF. CDR3 sequence (DNA): TGTGCCAGCAGTTTAAAGGAGACGCAGTATTTT.

CDR3 sequence: CASSLPPGQQNNEQFF. Written as DNA, the CDR3 is TGTGCCAGCAGCTTACCCCCGGGACAGCAGAATAATGAGCAGTTCTTC. The chain has TRBV5-4 and TRBJ2-1, with 7 bases that match TRBD1. CDR1 and CDR2 from the germline V gene are SGHNT and YYREEE (reference sequence). This CDR3 comprises 16 residues. The ends lost 2 bases at V and 7 bases at J; junction bases unmatched: 12.

The chain has TRBV4-1 and TRBJ1-1, with D maybe TRBD1 (5 bases). Germline values: CDR1 MGHRA, CDR2 YSYEKL. CDR3 length: 16 amino acids. Trimming took off 0 bases at V and 0 bases at J, with 11 bases between the two ends. For the CDR3, the DNA is TGCGCCAGCAGCCAAGATAGAACAGGCATGAACACTGAAGCTTTCTTT. Its translation: CASSQDRTGMNTEAFF.

This clone has more than one count but fewer than ten. V is TRBV7-9 and J is TRBJ2-5, with 7 bases fitting TRBD2. The CDR3 extends over 15 amino acids. Germline V CDR1 and CDR2: SEHNR, FQNEAQ (reference sequence). V shed 4 bases, J shed 5 bases, and the junction held 10 bases outside the gene matches. The CDR3: CASSWGTIHSETQYF. The CDR3, as DNA: TGTGCCAGCAGCTGGGGGACTATTCATTCGGAGACCCAGTACTTC.

The rearrangement joins TRBV11-2 to TRBJ1-1, with D possibly matching TRBD1 (5 bases). This CDR3 is built from 13 residues. Trimming shortened V by 2 bases and J by 3 bases, and 7 bases separated the two germline ends. Per germline, CDR1 SGHAT and CDR2 FQNNGV. The DNA for the CDR3 is TGTGCCAGCAGCTTATCAGGGTACACTGAAGCTTTCTTT. Translation: CASSLSGYTEAFF. The complete variable domain, with remaining parts taken from reference TRBV11-2 and TRBJ1-1, reads EAGVAQSPRYKIIEKRQSVAFWCNPISGHATLYWYQQILGQGPKLLIQFQNNGVVDDSQLPKDRFSAERLKGVDSTLKIQPAKLEDSAVYLCASSLSGYTEAFFGQGTRLTVV.

J is TRBJ1-5 and V is TRBV15, with 7 bases matching TRBD1. V lost 2 bases and J lost 9; bases outside the gene matches: 10. CDR1 is LNHNV and CDR2 is YYDKDF in the germline V gene (reference sequence). The CDR3 spans 15 residues. Written as DNA, the CDR3 is TGTGCCACCAGCAGACACGACAGGGAGAGGGGGCCCCAGCATTTT. This encodes CATSRHDRERGPQHF.

The rearrangement joins TRBV5-1 to TRBJ1-1; 8 bases match TRBD1. The length of the CDR3 is 15 residues. With 5 bases clipped from V and 4 bases from J, the junction kept 10 bases outside the gene matches. Germline CDR1 reads SGHRS; CDR2 reads YFSETQ. CDR3 amino acids: CASRSRTGLGTEAFF. The CDR3 DNA sequence: TGCGCCAGCAGATCACGGACAGGGCTGGGCACTGAAGCTTTCTTT.

This chain connects TRBV3-1 (or the pseudogene TRBV3-2) to TRBJ1-1; D remains unclear. Germline CDR1 is LGHDT and CDR2 is YNNKEL (reference sequence). Trimming left V 4 bases short and J 4 bases short, with 13 bases between. The length of the CDR3 is 14 residues. The CDR3: CASSRKVRVTEAFF. As DNA, the CDR3 is TGTGCCAGCAGCCGAAAAGTCCGGGTCACTGAAGCTTTCTTT.

This chain connects TRBV5-1 to TRBJ2-6; D may be TRBD1 (6 bases). Germline values: CDR1 SGHRS, CDR2 YFSETQ. The CDR3 is 14 residues long. Trimming removed 4 bases from V and 4 bases from J, with 9 bases in between. For the CDR3, the DNA is TGCGCCAGCAGCCACAGGGAAGGGGCCAACGTCCTGACTTTC. This sequence encodes CASSHREGANVLTF.

The chain links TRBV7-9 to TRBJ1-5; D call uncertain. From germline, CDR1 is SEHNR and CDR2 FQNEAQ (reference sequence). Trimming removed 5 bases at V and 10 bases at J, with 12 bases between. The CDR3 runs 12 residues. CDR3 sequence reads: CASSLEGRPQHF. The CDR3 region has the DNA TGTGCCAGCAGCCTGGAGGGCCGTCCCCAGCATTTT.

The gene calls are TRBV28 and TRBJ2-7, with D perhaps TRBD2 (6 bases). The CDR3 extends over 14 amino acids. Looked up from germline, CDR1 is MDHEN and CDR2 is SYDVKM. Trimming shortened V by 7 bases and J by 3 bases, and 16 bases separated the two germline ends. CDR3 DNA: TGTGCCAGCATGAAGGAGGGGTCGAGCTACGAGCAGTACTTC. This encodes CASMKEGSSYEQYF. The variable domain in full, with the rest retrieved from reference TRBV28 and TRBJ2-7, is DVKVTQSSRYLVKRTGEKVFLECVQDMDHENMFWYRQDPGLGLRLIYFSYDVKMKEKGDIPEGYSVSREKKERFSLILESASTNQTSMYLCASMKEGSSYEQYFGPGTRLTVT.

This clone was picked up one time. The rearrangement joins TRBV7-3 to TRBJ2-5; D may be TRBD2 (5 bases). Germline V gene sequence: CDR1 SGHTA, CDR2 FQGTGA. The CDR3 has 14 amino acids. The V and J ends lost 5 bases and 0 bases respectively, with 10 bases between them. This CDR3 reads CASSRLGDQETQYF. The CDR3 nucleotides are TGTGCCAGCAGCCGCCTGGGAGACCAAGAGACCCAGTACTTC.

Remarks on this clone: Its ends do not fully match the called genes, so a read error is possible. The chain is built from TRBV6-1 and TRBJ2-7, with 10 positions matching TRBD1. CDR1 is MNHNS and CDR2 is SASEGT in the germline V gene. CDR3 length: 12 amino acids. The CDR3 region has the DNA TGTGCCAGCAGTGAAGGGGGGACAGGGGCCCGCTTC. Translation gives CASSEGGTGARF.

The CDR3 sequence: CASSLGTGKAEQYF. CDR3 DNA sequence: TGTGCCAGCAGTCTTGGGACAGGGAAGGCCGAGCAGTACTTC. The chain has TRBV6-2 or TRBV6-3 and TRBJ2-7; 9 bases match TRBD1. There are 14 residues in the CDR3. V dropped 5 bases and J dropped 6; count of bases not matched to a gene: 8. Germline-derived CDR1 and CDR2 are MNHEY and SVGEGT.